A selection of T cell receptor beta chains follows, all from one sample in a study of molecular identifiers for immune sequencing clone quantification. Each CDR3 protein is one row after TCRdb ran MiXCR on the PCR reads. The sample consists of under 350,000 distinct CDR3 sequences, 24% of them appearing once. Specimen: naive CD8+ T cells from blood, with Jurkat cell RNA spiked in. Source of these receptors: a human donor in good health. Some libraries in this study had Jurkat cell RNA spiked in. Both conserved end residues are part of each CDR3. Fields, in order: V gene, J gene, clone size, D gene, CDR3 length, CDR3 protein, CDR3 DNA. D genes are given only for firm matches. A clone size is listed for some rows: how often the clone was seen (once, few, many), or a class if it is expanded.

V gene: TRBV7-8
J gene: TRBJ1-6
clone size: many
D gene: TRBD1
CDR3 length: 13
CDR3 protein: CASREGQAQPLHF
CDR3 DNA: TGTGCCAGCAGGGAGGGACAGGCGCAACCCCTCCACTTT

V gene: TRBV6-2/TRBV6-3
J gene: TRBJ2-7
clone size: -
D gene: -
CDR3 length: 14
CDR3 protein: CASSQKTRPLEQYF
CDR3 DNA: TGTGCCAGCAGTCAAAAGACTAGACCCCTCGAGCAGTACTTC

V gene: TRBV28
J gene: TRBJ1-1
clone size: many
D gene: -
CDR3 length: 14
CDR3 protein: CASRTLDGNTEAFF
CDR3 DNA: TGTGCCAGCAGGACCCTAGACGGAAACACTGAAGCTTTCTTT

V gene: TRBV27
J gene: TRBJ1-5
clone size: -
D gene: -
CDR3 length: 15
CDR3 protein: CASSMLGSGGQPQHF
CDR3 DNA: TGTGCCAGCAGCATGTTAGGGTCTGGCGGTCAGCCCCAGCATTTT

V gene: TRBV20-1
J gene: TRBJ2-7
clone size: -
D gene: TRBD2
CDR3 length: 14
CDR3 protein: CSASGASGRYEQYF
CDR3 DNA: TGCAGTGCTAGTGGGGCTAGCGGGAGGTACGAGCAGTACTTC

V gene: TRBV5-4
J gene: TRBJ2-7
clone size: -
D gene: TRBD1
CDR3 length: 16
CDR3 protein: CASSSDPGQGAHEQYF
CDR3 DNA: TGTGCCAGCAGCTCAGACCCTGGACAGGGGGCCCACGAGCAGTACTTC

V gene: TRBV4-1
J gene: TRBJ2-7
clone size: -
D gene: -
CDR3 length: 18
CDR3 protein: CASSQSRTAQDLFYEQYF
CDR3 DNA: TGCGCCAGCAGCCAATCCAGGACTGCCCAGGACCTTTTCTACGAGCAGTACTTC

V gene: TRBV20-1
J gene: TRBJ2-2
clone size: few
D gene: TRBD2
CDR3 length: 16
CDR3 protein: CSARDSGRALTGELFF
CDR3 DNA: TGCAGTGCTAGAGATAGCGGGAGGGCCCTCACCGGGGAGCTGTTTTTT

V gene: TRBV2
J gene: TRBJ1-2
clone size: many
D gene: -
CDR3 length: 15
CDR3 protein: CASTDRRRTNYGYTF
CDR3 DNA: TGTGCCAGCACCGACCGGCGCCGAACTAACTATGGCTACACCTTC

V gene: TRBV18
J gene: TRBJ2-2
clone size: -
D gene: -
CDR3 length: 16
CDR3 protein: CASSPPDRRNTGELFF
CDR3 DNA: TGTGCCAGCTCACCACCTGACAGGAGAAACACCGGGGAGCTGTTTTTT

V gene: TRBV13
J gene: TRBJ2-2
clone size: few
D gene: TRBD2
CDR3 length: 19
CDR3 protein: CASSRSAFSSGEYTGELFF
CDR3 DNA: TGTGCCAGCAGCCGCTCCGCCTTTTCAAGCGGGGAGTACACCGGGGAGCTGTTTTTT

V gene: TRBV7-9
J gene: TRBJ2-3
clone size: -
D gene: -
CDR3 length: 16
CDR3 protein: CASSNLRGWPTDTQYF
CDR3 DNA: TGTGCCAGCAGCAACCTGAGGGGTTGGCCCACAGATACGCAGTATTTT

V gene: TRBV7-2
J gene: TRBJ1-4
clone size: many
D gene: TRBD1
CDR3 length: 15
CDR3 protein: CASSRDRDPNEKLFF
CDR3 DNA: TGTGCCAGCAGCCGGGACAGGGATCCTAATGAAAAACTGTTTTTT

V gene: TRBV29-1
J gene: TRBJ1-2
clone size: -
D gene: -
CDR3 length: 12
CDR3 protein: CSVLNTDYGYTF
CDR3 DNA: TGCAGCGTTTTAAATACAGATTATGGCTACACCTTC

V gene: TRBV29-1
J gene: TRBJ2-3
clone size: many
D gene: -
CDR3 length: 14
CDR3 protein: CSVQDGFKTDTQYF
CDR3 DNA: TGCAGCGTCCAGGACGGATTTAAGACAGATACGCAGTATTTT

V gene: TRBV5-1
J gene: TRBJ2-5
clone size: many
D gene: -
CDR3 length: 14
CDR3 protein: CASSFLGDQETQYF
CDR3 DNA: TGCGCCAGCAGCTTCTTAGGGGACCAAGAGACCCAGTACTTC

V gene: TRBV12-3/TRBV12-4
J gene: TRBJ2-5
clone size: many
D gene: -
CDR3 length: 15
CDR3 protein: CASSLGTSEEETQYF
CDR3 DNA: TGTGCCAGCAGTTTAGGGACTTCGGAAGAAGAGACCCAGTACTTC

V gene: TRBV19
J gene: TRBJ2-3
clone size: many
D gene: TRBD1
CDR3 length: 14
CDR3 protein: CASSWDRGTDTQYF
CDR3 DNA: TGTGCCAGTAGTTGGGACAGAGGCACAGATACGCAGTATTTT

V gene: TRBV7-9
J gene: TRBJ2-7
clone size: many
D gene: -
CDR3 length: 16
CDR3 protein: CASSPAGRGSSYEQYF
CDR3 DNA: TGTGCCAGCAGCCCAGCGGGCCGGGGAAGTAGTTACGAGCAGTACTTC

V gene: TRBV5-1
J gene: TRBJ2-5
clone size: -
D gene: TRBD1
CDR3 length: 16
CDR3 protein: CASSLAVTGEQATQYF
CDR3 DNA: TGCGCCAGCAGCTTGGCCGTGACAGGGGAACAAGCGACCCAGTACTTC

V gene: TRBV7-2
J gene: TRBJ2-1
clone size: -
D gene: -
CDR3 length: 17
CDR3 protein: CASSPRGRRRSYNEQFF
CDR3 DNA: TGTGCCAGCAGCCCCAGAGGGCGGAGGCGCTCCTACAATGAGCAGTTCTTC

V gene: TRBV5-6
J gene: TRBJ2-2
clone size: many
D gene: -
CDR3 length: 11
CDR3 protein: CASSSLEELFF
CDR3 DNA: TGTGCCAGCAGCAGCTTGGAGGAGCTGTTTTTT